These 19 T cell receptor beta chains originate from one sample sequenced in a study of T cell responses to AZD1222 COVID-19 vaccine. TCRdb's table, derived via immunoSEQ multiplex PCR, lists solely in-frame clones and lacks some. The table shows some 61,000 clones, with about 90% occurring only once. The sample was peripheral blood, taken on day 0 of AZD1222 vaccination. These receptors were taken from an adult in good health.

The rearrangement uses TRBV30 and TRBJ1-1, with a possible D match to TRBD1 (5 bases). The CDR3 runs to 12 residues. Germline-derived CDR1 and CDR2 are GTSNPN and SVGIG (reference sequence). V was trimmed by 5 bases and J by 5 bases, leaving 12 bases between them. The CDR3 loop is CAWHGGHTEAFF. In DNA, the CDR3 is TGTGCCTGGCATGGAGGACATACTGAAGCTTTCTTT.

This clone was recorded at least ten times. The CDR3 sequence: CASSASGANTGELFF. CDR3 DNA: TGTGCCAGCAGTGCTAGCGGCGCGAACACCGGGGAGCTGTTTTTT. The chain has TRBV6-4 and TRBJ2-2; TRBD2 matches at 7 bases. Losses at the gene ends were 4 bases for V and 0 bases for J; bases not matched to a gene: 2. This CDR3 comprises 15 residues. The germline V gene encodes CDR1 MRHNA and CDR2 SNTAGT.

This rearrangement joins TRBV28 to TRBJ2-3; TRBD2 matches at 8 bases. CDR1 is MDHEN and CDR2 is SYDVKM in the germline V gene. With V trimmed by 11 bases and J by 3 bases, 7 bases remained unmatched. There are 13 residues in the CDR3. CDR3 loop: CAGAGEGTDTQYF. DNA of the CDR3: TGTGCCGGAGCGGGAGAGGGGACAGATACGCAGTATTTT.

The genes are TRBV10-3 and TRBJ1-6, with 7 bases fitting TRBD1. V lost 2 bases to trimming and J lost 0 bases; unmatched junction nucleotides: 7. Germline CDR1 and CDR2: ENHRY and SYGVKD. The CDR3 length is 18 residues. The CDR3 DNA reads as TGTGCCATCAGTGAGCCGGGACAGAAAGACTCCTATAATTCACCCCTCCACTTT. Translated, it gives CAISEPGQKDSYNSPLHF.

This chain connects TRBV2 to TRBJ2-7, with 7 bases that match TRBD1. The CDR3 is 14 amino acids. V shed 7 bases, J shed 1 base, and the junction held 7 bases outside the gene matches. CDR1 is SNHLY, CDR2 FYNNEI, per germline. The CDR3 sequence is CASIEWDSSYEQYF. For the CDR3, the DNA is TGTGCCAGCATAGAGTGGGACAGTTCCTACGAGCAGTACTTC. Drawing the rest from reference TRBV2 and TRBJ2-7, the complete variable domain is EPEVTQTPSHQVTQMGQEVILRCVPISNHLYFYWYRQILGQKVEFLVSFYNNEISEKSEIFDDQFSVERPDGSNFTLKIRSTKLEDSAMYFCASIEWDSSYEQYFGPGTRLTVT.

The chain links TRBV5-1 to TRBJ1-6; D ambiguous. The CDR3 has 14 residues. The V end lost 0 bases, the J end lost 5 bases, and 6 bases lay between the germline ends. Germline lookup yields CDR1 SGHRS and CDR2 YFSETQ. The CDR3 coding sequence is TGCGCCAGCAGCTTGGATGGGGATAATTCACCCCTCCACTTT. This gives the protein CASSLDGDNSPLHF. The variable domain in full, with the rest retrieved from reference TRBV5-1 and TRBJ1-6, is KAGVTQTPRYLIKTRGQQVTLSCSPISGHRSVSWYQQTPGQGLQFLFEYFSETQRNKGNFPGRFSGRQFSNSRSEMNVSTLELGDSALYLCASSLDGDNSPLHFGNGTRLTVT.

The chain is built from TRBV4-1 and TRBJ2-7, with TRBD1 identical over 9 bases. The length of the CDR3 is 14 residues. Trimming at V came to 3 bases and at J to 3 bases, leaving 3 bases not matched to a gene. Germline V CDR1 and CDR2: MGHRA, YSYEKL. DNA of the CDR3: TGCGCCAGCAGCCAGGACAGGGGATACTACGAGCAGTACTTC. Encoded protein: CASSQDRGYYEQYF.

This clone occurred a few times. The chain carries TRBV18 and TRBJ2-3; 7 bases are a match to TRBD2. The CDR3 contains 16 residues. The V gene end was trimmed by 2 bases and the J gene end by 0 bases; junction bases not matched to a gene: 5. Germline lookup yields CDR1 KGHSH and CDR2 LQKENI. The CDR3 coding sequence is TGTGCCAGCTCACCATCGGGGGGATATAGCACAGATACGCAGTATTTT. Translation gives CASSPSGGYSTDTQYF.

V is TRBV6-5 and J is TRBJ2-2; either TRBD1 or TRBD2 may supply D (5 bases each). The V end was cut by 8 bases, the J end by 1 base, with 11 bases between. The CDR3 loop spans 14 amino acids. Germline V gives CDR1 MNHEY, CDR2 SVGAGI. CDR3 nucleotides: TGTGCCAGCCCTGGGACCCTGAACACCGGGGAGCTGTTTTTT. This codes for CASPGTLNTGELFF.

The CDR3 sequence: CAWTSENQETQYF. The CDR3 region has the DNA TGTGCCTGGACATCGGAGAACCAAGAGACCCAGTACTTC. The chain carries TRBV30 and TRBJ2-5; no definite D call. Germline V gene lookup returns CDR1 GTSNPN and CDR2 SVGIG (reference sequence). The CDR3 is made up of 13 amino acids. Trimming shortened V by 4 bases and J by 0 bases, and 9 bases separated the two germline ends.

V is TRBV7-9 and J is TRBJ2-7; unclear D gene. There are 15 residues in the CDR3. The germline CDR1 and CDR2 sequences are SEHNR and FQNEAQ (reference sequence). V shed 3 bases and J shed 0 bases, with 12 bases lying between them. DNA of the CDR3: TGTGCCAGCAGCTTCTCCGATCTGAGCTCCTACGAGCAGTACTTC. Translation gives CASSFSDLSSYEQYF.

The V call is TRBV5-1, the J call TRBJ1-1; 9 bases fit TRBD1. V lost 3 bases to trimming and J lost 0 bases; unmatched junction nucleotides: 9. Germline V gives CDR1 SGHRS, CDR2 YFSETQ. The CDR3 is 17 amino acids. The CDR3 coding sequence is TGCGCCAGCAGCTGGCCGACAGGGGGGAGCGTGAACACTGAAGCTTTCTTT. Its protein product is CASSWPTGGSVNTEAFF.

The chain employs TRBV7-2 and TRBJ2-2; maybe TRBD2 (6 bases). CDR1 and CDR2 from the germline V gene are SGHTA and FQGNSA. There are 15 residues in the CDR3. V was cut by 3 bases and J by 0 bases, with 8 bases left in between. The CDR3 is CASSLGGANTGELFF. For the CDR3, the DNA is TGTGCCAGCAGCTTGGGCGGGGCGAACACCGGGGAGCTGTTTTTT.

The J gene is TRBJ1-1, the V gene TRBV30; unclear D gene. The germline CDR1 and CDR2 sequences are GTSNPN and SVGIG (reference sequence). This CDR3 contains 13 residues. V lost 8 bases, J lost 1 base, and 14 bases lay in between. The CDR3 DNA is TGTGCCCTTCACGGACCGCGGAACACTGAAGCTTTCTTT. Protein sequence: CALHGPRNTEAFF. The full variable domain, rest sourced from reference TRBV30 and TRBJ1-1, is SQTIHQWPATLVQPVGSPLSLECTVEGTSNPNLYWYRQAAGRGLQLLFYSVGIGQISSEVPQNLSASRPQDRQFILSSKKLLLSDSGFYLCALHGPRNTEAFFGQGTRLTVV.

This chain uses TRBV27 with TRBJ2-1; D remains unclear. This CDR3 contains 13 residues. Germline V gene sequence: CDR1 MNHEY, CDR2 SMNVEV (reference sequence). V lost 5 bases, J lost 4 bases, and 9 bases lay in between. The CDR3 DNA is TGTGCCAGCAGTCCGACACGGTACAATGAGCAGTTCTTC. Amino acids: CASSPTRYNEQFF.

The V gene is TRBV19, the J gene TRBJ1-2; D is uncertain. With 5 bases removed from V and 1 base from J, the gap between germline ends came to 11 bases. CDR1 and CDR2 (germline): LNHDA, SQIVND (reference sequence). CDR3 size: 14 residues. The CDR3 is CASSPDPNNYGYTF. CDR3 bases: TGTGCCAGTAGTCCGGACCCGAATAACTATGGCTACACCTTC.

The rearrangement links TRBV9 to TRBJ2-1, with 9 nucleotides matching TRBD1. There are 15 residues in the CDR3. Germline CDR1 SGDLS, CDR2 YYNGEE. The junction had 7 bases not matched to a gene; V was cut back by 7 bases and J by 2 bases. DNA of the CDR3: TGTGCCAGCGCCTTCGGGACAGGGCCCTACAATGAGCAGTTCTTC. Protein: CASAFGTGPYNEQFF.

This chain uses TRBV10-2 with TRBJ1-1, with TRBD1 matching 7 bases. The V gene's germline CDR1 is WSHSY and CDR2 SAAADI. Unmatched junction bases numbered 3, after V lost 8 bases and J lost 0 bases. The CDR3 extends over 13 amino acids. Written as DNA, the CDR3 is TGCGCCAGCGCCAGGGGGGTGAACACTGAAGCTTTCTTT. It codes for CASARGVNTEAFF.

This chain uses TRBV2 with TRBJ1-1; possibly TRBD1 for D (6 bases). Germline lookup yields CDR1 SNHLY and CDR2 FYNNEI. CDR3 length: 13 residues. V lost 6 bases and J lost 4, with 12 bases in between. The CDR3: CASRRTEGTEAFF. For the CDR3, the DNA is TGTGCCAGCAGGAGGACAGAAGGCACTGAAGCTTTCTTT.